A single sample gave rise to the 4 T cell receptor beta chains below, sequenced in a study of T cells in Graves' hyperthyroidism and ophthalmopathy. Template material for amplifying TCR beta CDR3 regions consisted of RNA transcripts. HTBI primers were used for first-round RT-PCR of the TCR CDR3. TCRdb called the multiplex PCR reads again in MiXCR, with one record for every CDR3 protein. The profile shows around 420,000 distinct CDR3 sequences, around a sixth of them singletons. Sequenced input: blood. The receptors stem from a woman under 30 with Graves' hyperthyroidism.

This clonotype showed up just a few times. V and J are TRBV19 and TRBJ2-7; D gene ambiguous. Deletions cut 3 bases from V and 4 bases from J, with 16 bases between. There are 15 residues in the CDR3. The V gene's germline CDR1 is LNHDA and CDR2 SQIVND (reference sequence). The CDR3 nucleotides are TGTGCCAGTAGTATGAAGGACGGGCCCTCTTACGAGCAGTACTTC. This codes for CASSMKDGPSYEQYF.

Ten or more counts support this clonotype. One end of the junction varies from germline; a read error may be responsible. The V and J genes are TRBV13 and TRBJ2-7, with 15 bases fitting TRBD2. This CDR3 has 15 residues. Germline CDR1 PRHDT, CDR2 FYEKMQ (reference sequence). The CDR3 region is CASSSGLAGGYEQYF. CDR3 bases: TGCGCCAGCAGCTCGGGACTAGCGGGAGGATACGAGCAGTACTTC.

This clonotype has a count of ten or more. The chain uses TRBV20-1 and TRBJ2-5; TRBD2 might be the D (6 bases). Trimming shortened V by 6 bases and J by 1 base, and 9 bases separated the two germline ends. Germline assignment: CDR1 DFQATT and CDR2 SNEGSKA (reference sequence). The CDR3 has 12 amino acids. CDR3 in amino acids: CSAGTSQETQYF. The CDR3 bases are TGCAGTGCCGGGACTTCCCAAGAGACCCAGTACTTC.

This clonotype was seen ten or more times. The J gene is TRBJ2-3, the V gene TRBV5-5; D perhaps matches TRBD1 (5 bases). The CDR3 runs 15 residues. Germline CDR1 and CDR2: SGHKS and YYEKEE (reference sequence). Between the trimmed V and J ends, which lost 3 bases and 2 bases, there was a span of 13 bases. The CDR3 coding sequence is TGTGCCAGCAGCTATTGGGGCAGGGACACAGATACGCAGTATTTT. Its protein product is CASSYWGRDTDTQYF.